This T cell receptor beta chain was profiled in a study of cytomegalovirus exposure and HLA in healthy donors. Study-level information: Out of around 360 genotyped donors, less than 85% belonged to the Caucasian-associated ancestry cluster. Study-level results: A later analysis linked a missense variant in DCLRE1C to the trimming of TCR beta V and J genes. A later analysis reportedly found that, within productive TCRs, an Asian-associated ancestry cluster had fewer N-insertions than the mean observed across the roughly 630 donors. Associated with HLA alleles at 0.05 false discovery rate in a later analysis were 16,951 TCR beta sequences.

With 60 Vbeta and 13 Jbeta primers, the PCR was carried out. Here immunoSEQ multiplex PCR was the method, and the copy in TCRdb shows in-frame clones only, minus some. This table has roughly 140,000 clones, 65% to 75% appearing once. The CDR3 contains 13 residues. CDR1 and CDR2 from the germline V gene are SGHRS and YFSETQ. The V gene lost 2 bases and the J gene lost 5 bases, with 9 bases spanning the gap. To note about this clone: What it binds is unknown.

Sequences were obtained from PBMCs. This TCR was recovered from a man aged 60 to 69 in good health and CMV-seronegative. The chain carries TRBV5-1 and TRBJ2-3, with D unclear. The CDR3 region has the DNA TGCGCCAGCAGCTTTACCAACAGAGATACGCAGTATTTT. Its protein product is CASSFTNRDTQYF.